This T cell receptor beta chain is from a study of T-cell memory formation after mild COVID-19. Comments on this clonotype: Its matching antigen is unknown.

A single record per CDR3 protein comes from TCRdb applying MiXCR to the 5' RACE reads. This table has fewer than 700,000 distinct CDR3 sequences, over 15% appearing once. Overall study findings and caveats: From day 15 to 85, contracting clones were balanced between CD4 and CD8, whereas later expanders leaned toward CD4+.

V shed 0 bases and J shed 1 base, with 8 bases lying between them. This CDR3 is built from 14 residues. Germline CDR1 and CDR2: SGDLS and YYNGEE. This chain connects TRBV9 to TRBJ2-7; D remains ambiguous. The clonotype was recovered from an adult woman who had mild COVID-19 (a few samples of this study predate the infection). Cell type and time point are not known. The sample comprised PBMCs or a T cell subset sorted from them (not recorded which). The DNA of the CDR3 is TGTGCCAGCAGCGTAGAGAGCAGATCCTACGAGCAGTACTTC. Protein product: CASSVESRSYEQYF.